The T cell receptor (beta chain) described here comes from a study of T cells in localized non-small cell lung cancer (TCRdb year 2020). Regarding the research as a whole: T cell repertoires of fewer than 250 early-stage NSCLC patients were analyzed, with tumors being compared against uninvolved tumor-adjacent lungs. A mean age of about 66 years was recorded for the NSCLC patients, of whom under 150 were male and about a hundred were female. The cohort was made up of approximately 250 treatment-naive NSCLC patients whose localized lung tumors had been resected. The research as a whole found: Because the study design was exploratory, TCR variables were selected using unadjusted p-values without false-discovery rate correction. Longer overall survival was associated with higher blood T cell density, whereas shorter survival was associated with higher adjacent-lung clonality. Uninvolved tumor-adjacent lung showed the highest T cell clonality, higher than tumor, which suggests more focused antigenic responses in the uninvolved tumor-adjacent lung. A median of roughly 50 of the top 100 tumor clones turned up in the paired uninvolved adjacent lung, and around 27 of those clones also ranked among the top 100 of that same adjacent lung. Because multi-region sequencing of the tumors was not done, intratumor heterogeneity could not be ruled out.

At diagnosis, peripheral blood, uninvolved tumor-adjacent lung and tumor were collected and were preserved as a mix of fresh-frozen and FFPE material. The immunoSEQ Assay was used to sequence TCR beta CDR3 regions from DNA. From the authors' description of their analysis: To compute T cell density, TCR beta template counts were normalized to usable DNA, which was estimated by amplifying housekeeping genes. Richness was estimated using the preseqR package, with extrapolation to 400,000 templates for PBMC samples and to 120,000 templates for tissue samples. Clonality was defined by subtracting Pielou's evenness from one. To identify tissue-enriched TCRs, differential abundance testing was run on productive amino-acid clonotypes with a minimum total count of 5 and an alpha of 0.1. The Jaccard Index and the Morisita Overlap Index were used to measure repertoire overlap between compartments. GLIPH clustered TCR beta CDR3s with public tetramer-defined viral CDR3s; viral motifs required at least three viral sequences plus V-gene enrichment. TCRdb re-hosts the immuneACCESS table, in-frame sequences only. Its copies lack some clones; in the studies checked, an unresolved V gene accounts for under half of them, and the cause for the rest is not known. Clone size and V and J calls were adopted from that table, with D and trimming inferred from the DNA. Within this sample are 2,500 to 3,000 clones, with 28% of them counted one time only. 6.5% to 9.5% of the sample goes to the ten largest clones.

Trimming takes 1 base from V and 2 bases from J, and the germline ends sit 12 bases apart. There are 15 amino acids in the CDR3, from cysteine to phenylalanine inclusive. The read is trimmed to its CDR3 DNA, 45 bases read in frame from base 1. The germline V gene encodes CDR1 SGHRS and CDR2 YFSETQ. Notes on this clone: This receptor's antigen is unknown. No much larger clone exists at a distance of one base, and base qualities are not known.

This sequence originates from a female donor of 60 years or more with stage I lung adenocarcinoma. The chain couples TRBV5-1 to TRBJ1-2; the D gene lacks a confident call. The specimen comprised lung tumor tissue, sampled before any cancer treatment. The base sequence is TGCGCCAGCAGCTTGATAGACCGGGAGAACTATGGCTACACCTTC. Its coded protein is CASSLIDRENYGYTF.